Listed below are T cell receptor beta chains from one sample, sequenced in a study of cytomegalovirus exposure and HLA in healthy donors. Profiling relied on immunoSEQ multiplex PCR, and the TCRdb table lists in-frame clones only, not all of them. Of around 170,000 clones detected, over 75% appear once; the ten largest clones hold 1.3%. Sequencing input: PBMCs. The receptors shown here come from a man in his forties or fifties in good health and CMV-seropositive. CDR3s include the opening cysteine and the closing phenylalanine or tryptophan. D genes are given only for firm matches. Clone size is shown for a subset of rows, as once, few, many or a class of expanded clone.

j_call,clone_size,d_call,v_call,cdr3_nt,cdr3_aa
TRBJ1-2,few,.,TRBV6-6,TGTGCCAGCAGTTCCGGGACACCCGCCGGCGGCTACACCTTC,CASSSGTPAGGYTF
TRBJ1-1,.,.,TRBV10-3,TGTGCCATCAGTGAGAGGGGGAGAACTGAAGCTTTCTTT,CAISERGRTEAFF
TRBJ2-3,.,TRBD2,TRBV11-2,TGTGCCAGCAGCTTAGCCCTAGCGGGGGGGTTAGATACGCAGTATTTT,CASSLALAGGLDTQYF
TRBJ1-2,.,TRBD1,TRBV10-3,TGTGCCATCAGTCCCGACAGGGGAGAGGCCTACACCTTC,CAISPDRGEAYTF
TRBJ1-2,.,TRBD1,TRBV19,TGTGCCAGTGACAGGGGACTTGCTAACTATGGCTACACCTTC,CASDRGLANYGYTF
TRBJ1-6,.,TRBD1,TRBV2,TGTGCCAGCAGTGGACAGGGGGCCGGTTCACCCCTCCACTTT,CASSGQGAGSPLHF
TRBJ1-5,.,.,TRBV6-1,TGTGCCAGCAACAGTGACGGGGGACCTCAGCCCCAGCATTTT,CASNSDGGPQPQHF
TRBJ2-3,.,.,TRBV10-1,TGCGCCAATAAGACCCCGGACAACCGCACAGATACGCAGTATTTT,CANKTPDNRTDTQYF
TRBJ1-1,.,.,TRBV11-2,TGTGCCAGCAGCTTTTATCCAGGGAACACCCCTGAAGCTTTCTTT,CASSFYPGNTPEAFF
TRBJ2-2,few,TRBD2,TRBV19,TGTGCCAGTGGAAAAAGGGGAGGGTCGAACACCGGGGAGCTGTTTTTT,CASGKRGGSNTGELFF
TRBJ2-5,few,.,TRBV9,TGTGCCAGCAGCGCGTACCAGGGACAAGAGACCCAGTACTTC,CASSAYQGQETQYF
TRBJ1-3,few,.,TRBV10-2,TGCGCCAGCAGTGAGTCGGCCGGGACATTCTCTGGAAACACCATATATTTT,CASSESAGTFSGNTIYF
TRBJ2-1,.,TRBD2,TRBV7-6,TGTGCCAGCAGCCCTTTTGGACTAGCGGGAGGGCACAATGAGCAGTTCTTC,CASSPFGLAGGHNEQFF
TRBJ2-3,once,TRBD1,TRBV28,TGTGCCAGCAGTGGGACAGGGCGGCGGGATACGCAGTATTTT,CASSGTGRRDTQYF
TRBJ2-7,once,TRBD2,TRBV4-2,TGTGCCAGCAGCCAAGTAGCGGGGAAATCCTACGAGCAGTACTTC,CASSQVAGKSYEQYF
TRBJ2-7,few,TRBD1,TRBV6-1,TGTGCCAGCAGAACTACAGGGGGATCTACCTACGAGCAGTACTTC,CASRTTGGSTYEQYF
TRBJ2-3,.,TRBD2,TRBV4-3,TGCGCCAGCAGCCAAGATTCCCCAATCCCGACTAGCGGGAGTGCAGATACGCAGTATTTT,CASSQDSPIPTSGSADTQYF
TRBJ2-3,.,.,TRBV5-6,TGTGCCAGCAGCAACCCCGGGGGGCCAGATACGCAGTATTTT,CASSNPGGPDTQYF
TRBJ2-3,.,TRBD2,TRBV5-6,TGTGCCAGCAGCTTGAGTCCGGCTAGCGGGAGGGTCACAGATACGCAGTATTTT,CASSLSPASGRVTDTQYF
TRBJ2-3,.,.,TRBV27,TGTGCCAGCAGTTCCACTGCGGATACGCAGTATTTT,CASSSTADTQYF
TRBJ1-1,.,.,TRBV11-2,TGTGCCAGCAGCTCCCTGGGGTGGGGACTGGGGACTGAAGCTTTCTTT,CASSSLGWGLGTEAFF
TRBJ2-1,.,TRBD2,TRBV28,TGTGCCAGCAGTTTATATCCCGGGACTAGCGGAAACAATGAGCAGTTCTTC,CASSLYPGTSGNNEQFF
TRBJ2-7,.,TRBD2,TRBV7-2,TGTGCCAGCAGCTTCTCTAGCGGGAGGGGGGACGAGCAGTACTTC,CASSFSSGRGDEQYF
TRBJ2-5,.,.,TRBV19,TGTGCCACCTCGTTCCAGGGGAATAAAGAGACCCAGTACTTC,CATSFQGNKETQYF
TRBJ2-1,.,.,TRBV7-2,TGTGCCAGCAGCTCCGGGGTCGCCTACAATGAGCAGTTCTTC,CASSSGVAYNEQFF
TRBJ1-1,.,TRBD1,TRBV18,TGTGCCAGCTCACCACGGACAGGTGAAGCTTTCTTT,CASSPRTGEAFF
TRBJ2-5,.,TRBD2,TRBV7-2,TGTGCCAGCAGCCTAGACCATTTGCCCGGACTAGCGGGAGTAGAGACCCAGTACTTC,CASSLDHLPGLAGVETQYF
TRBJ1-4,few,TRBD1,TRBV6-5,TGTGCCAGCACCGAGACAGGGAATGAAAAACTGTTTTTT,CASTETGNEKLFF
TRBJ1-5,once,.,TRBV23-1,TGCGCCAGCAGCCTCCCCGTGACAGGAGTCGGCAATCAGCCCCAGCATTTT,CASSLPVTGVGNQPQHF
TRBJ2-3,.,.,TRBV7-9,TGTGCCAGCAGCCTCCGTACTGCCACAGATACGCAGTATTTT,CASSLRTATDTQYF